This is a list of T cell receptor beta chains from one sample in a study of cytomegalovirus exposure and HLA in healthy donors. Clones were sequenced by immunoSEQ multiplex PCR, and TCRdb holds only the in-frame ones, with some missing. This sample has about 100,000 clones, with roughly four fifths found just once. Sequencing input: PBMCs. The receptors originated from a woman aged 55 to 70 in good health and CMV-seropositive. The conserved cysteine and the conserved F or W are not part of the CDR3 here.

V gene	J gene	CDR3 length	CDR3 protein
TRBV5-1	TRBJ1-3	15	ASSSRDRSLSGNTIY
TRBV5-4	TRBJ2-7	10	ASSLEGYEQY
TRBV7-8	TRBJ2-7	12	ASSPGGRSHEQY
TRBV6-1	TRBJ2-6	11	ATSGGGANVLT
TRBV30	TRBJ1-1	11	AWTPSGVEGAF
TRBV5-1	TRBJ1-1	13	ASRPASGVDTEAF
TRBV9	TRBJ2-3	13	ASSSQAGGTDTQY
TRBV5-1	TRBJ1-4	10	ASSSGETELF
TRBV10-2	TRBJ2-3	12	ASTLAGGADTQY
TRBV4-1	TRBJ2-3	17	ASSQGWGARAGDSDTQY
TRBV29-1	TRBJ1-3	13	SVGDRDRGGNTIY
TRBV6-5	NA	13	ASSYSGLNFYEQY
TRBV19	TRBJ1-2	15	ASSIVSAGSHLRGYT
TRBV7-8	TRBJ1-3	16	ASSSFRDRGLTGNTIY
TRBV28	TRBJ2-7	10	ASRRQYYEQY
TRBV30	TRBJ1-1	9	AWRGDTEAF
TRBV2	TRBJ1-2	9	ASADIYGYT
TRBV5-6	TRBJ2-7	13	ASSLGLAVTYEQY
TRBV6-1	TRBJ1-5	11	ASRRGQGYPQH
TRBV18	TRBJ1-1	11	ASSPAGGNEAF
TRBV28	TRBJ1-1	12	ASSFFQGNTEAF
TRBV4-1	NA	12	ASSMREAAYEQY
TRBV9	TRBJ1-3	14	ASSVGGGDPGNTIY
TRBV15	TRBJ1-1	13	ATSTSGQGNTEAF
TRBV5-4	TRBJ2-3	14	ASRAASGYSTDTQY
TRBV2	TRBJ1-2	11	ASRKGQGDGYT
TRBV25-1	TRBJ2-5	11	ASSEVEKETQY
TRBV4-2	TRBJ1-4	14	ASSQQVRASNEKLF
TRBV29-1	TRBJ1-1	11	SVAGHLDTEAF
TRBV19	TRBJ1-5	15	ASSIVWGGGSNQPQH
TRBV19	TRBJ2-7	13	ASSIDHAGSYEQY
TRBV19	TRBJ2-7	11	ATRLRTTLEQY
TRBV2	TRBJ1-4	11	ASKGATNEKLF
TRBV15	TRBJ2-7	17	ATSTAYPPRGPSTHEQY
TRBV7-9	TRBJ2-1	14	SSSSSRQSSYNEQF
TRBV18	TRBJ2-1	10	ASSWADNEQF
TRBV7-6	TRBJ2-2	15	ASSRMGGARSPGELF
TRBV11-3	TRBJ2-2	11	ASSFRETGELF
TRBV9	TRBJ2-3	12	ASSVEGGRTPQY
TRBV10-2	TRBJ2-7	12	ASRGDSGRFEQY
TRBV18	TRBJ1-5	13	ASSPGTGLNQPQH
TRBV5-1	TRBJ1-3	13	ASSLEAALGNTIY
TRBV10-3	TRBJ2-2	12	AISSTSGTGELF
TRBV5-4	TRBJ1-3	12	ASSFGTGSNTIY
TRBV28	TRBJ1-2	13	ASSSGSVGAYGYT
TRBV5-4	TRBJ2-5	11	ASSLDRGETQY
TRBV7-3	TRBJ2-2	16	ASSRGTSGRTVTGELF
TRBV15	TRBJ2-1	13	ATSRDRGSYNEQF
TRBV28	TRBJ1-1	9	ATTGNTEAF
TRBV19	TRBJ1-2	13	ASSTQMGQGYGYT
TRBV5-6	TRBJ1-5	14	ASSLLSGRPAQPQH
TRBV15	TRBJ2-7	11	ATSRDLRGEQY
TRBV19	TRBJ2-5	16	ASSLSLTGLAYQETQY
TRBV5-1	TRBJ1-2	13	ASSKGQGGLYGYT
TRBV7-9	TRBJ2-5	11	ASSLVREGTQY
TRBV7-8	TRBJ2-3	13	ASNALAPSTDTQY
TRBV5-6	TRBJ1-2	13	ASSFTGGYNYGYT
TRBV27	TRBJ1-1	13	ASSPMQGFGTEAF
TRBV30	TRBJ2-7	10	AWTNSGYEQY